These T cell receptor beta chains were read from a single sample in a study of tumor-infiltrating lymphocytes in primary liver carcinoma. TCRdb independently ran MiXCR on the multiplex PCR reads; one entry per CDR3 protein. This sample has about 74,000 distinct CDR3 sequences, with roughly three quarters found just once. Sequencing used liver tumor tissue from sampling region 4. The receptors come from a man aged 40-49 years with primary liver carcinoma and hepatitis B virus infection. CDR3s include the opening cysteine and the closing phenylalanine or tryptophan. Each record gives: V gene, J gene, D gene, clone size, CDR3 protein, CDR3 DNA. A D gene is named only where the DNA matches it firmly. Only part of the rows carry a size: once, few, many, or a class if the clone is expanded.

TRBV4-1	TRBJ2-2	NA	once	CTSSQDQGSTGELFF	TGCACCAGCAGCCAAGATCAGGGAAGCACCGGGGAGCTGTTTTTT
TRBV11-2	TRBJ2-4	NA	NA	CTSSLDSGLAKNIQYF	TGTACCAGTAGCTTAGATTCGGGGCTAGCCAAAAACATTCAGTACTTT
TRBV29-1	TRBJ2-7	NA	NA	CSVRAESSEQYF	TGCAGCGTCCGGGCTGAGTCCTCCGAGCAGTACTTC
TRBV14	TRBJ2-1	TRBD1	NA	CASRHPGGRYNEQFF	TGTGCCAGCAGGCACCCAGGGGGACGTTACAATGAGCAGTTCTTC
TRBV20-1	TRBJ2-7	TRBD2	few	CSARGPLAGAAYEQYF	TGCAGTGCTAGGGGCCCGCTAGCGGGGGCAGCCTACGAGCAGTACTTC
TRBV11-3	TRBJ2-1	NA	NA	CASSPGIGPKRRRINPYPNNEQFF	TGTGCCAGCAGCCCCGGGATAGGACCAAAACGGCGGCGGATCAACCCGTACCCCAACAATGAGCAGTTCTTC
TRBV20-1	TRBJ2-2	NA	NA	CSARDLTRMAGELFF	TGCAGTGCTAGAGATCTGACTCGAATGGCCGGGGAGCTGTTTTTT
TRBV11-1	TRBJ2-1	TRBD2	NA	CACSLGLAGEPYNEQFF	TGTGCCTGCAGCCTGGGACTAGCGGGAGAACCCTACAATGAGCAGTTCTTC
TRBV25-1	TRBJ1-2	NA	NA	CAGGDMRGWGYTF	TGTGCCGGCGGGGATATGAGGGGATGGGGCTACACCTTC
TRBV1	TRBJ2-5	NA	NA	CTSSLPQGARETQYF	TGCACCAGCAGCCTCCCGCAGGGGGCTCGAGAGACCCAGTACTTC
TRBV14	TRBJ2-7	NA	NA	CTISQSITYEQYF	TGTACCATCAGCCAATCTATAACCTACGAGCAGTACTTC
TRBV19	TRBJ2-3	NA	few	CGSSRFGTATDTQYF	TGTGGCAGTAGCCGATTCGGTACCGCTACAGATACGCAGTATTTT
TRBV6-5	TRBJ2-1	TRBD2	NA	CASSQAGACNEQFF	TGTGCCAGCAGCCAAGCGGGGGCCTGCAATGAGCAGTTCTTC
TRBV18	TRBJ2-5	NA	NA	CASSRTEETQYF	TGTGCCAGCTCTCGGACGGAAGAGACCCAGTACTTC
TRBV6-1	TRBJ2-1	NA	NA	CANSVRAGAGDEQFF	TGTGCCAACAGTGTACGAGCAGGGGCAGGGGATGAGCAGTTCTTC
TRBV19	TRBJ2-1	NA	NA	CASNRTGIRNEQFF	TGTGCCAGTAATAGAACAGGGATCCGCAATGAGCAGTTCTTC